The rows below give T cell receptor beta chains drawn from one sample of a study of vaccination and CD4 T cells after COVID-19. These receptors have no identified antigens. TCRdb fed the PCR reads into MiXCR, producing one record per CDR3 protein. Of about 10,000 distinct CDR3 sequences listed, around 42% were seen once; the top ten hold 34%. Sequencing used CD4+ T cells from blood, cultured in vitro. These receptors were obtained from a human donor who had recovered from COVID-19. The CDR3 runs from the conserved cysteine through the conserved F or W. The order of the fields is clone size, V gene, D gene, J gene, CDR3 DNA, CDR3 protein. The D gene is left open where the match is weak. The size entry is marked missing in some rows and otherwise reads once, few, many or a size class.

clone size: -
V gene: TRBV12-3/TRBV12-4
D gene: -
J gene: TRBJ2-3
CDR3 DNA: TGTGCCAGCAGTTTCGGGGAACTTGGCACAGATACGCAGTATTTT
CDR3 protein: CASSFGELGTDTQYF

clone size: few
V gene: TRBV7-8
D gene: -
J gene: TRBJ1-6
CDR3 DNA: TGTGCCAGCAGCCCACCGAGAACGGACTTAGGTTCACCCCTCCACTTT
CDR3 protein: CASSPPRTDLGSPLHF

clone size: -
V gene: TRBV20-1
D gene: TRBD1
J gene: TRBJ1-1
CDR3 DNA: TGCAGTGCTAGGGAGACAGGGGTTCGGGAAACTGAAGCTTTCTTT
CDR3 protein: CSARETGVRETEAFF

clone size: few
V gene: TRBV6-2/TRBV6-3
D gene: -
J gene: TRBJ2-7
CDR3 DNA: TGTGCCAGCAGTGACACCCGCTACGAGCAGTACTTC
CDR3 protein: CASSDTRYEQYF

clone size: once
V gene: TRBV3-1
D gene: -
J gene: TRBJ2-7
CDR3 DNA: TGTGCCAGCAGCGGGAAGGCAGCGCTCTACGAGCAGTACTTC
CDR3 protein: CASSGKAALYEQYF

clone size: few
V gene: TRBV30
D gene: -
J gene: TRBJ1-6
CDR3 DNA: TGTGCCTTACCGGGACACCAGGCCTATAATTCACCCCTCCACTTT
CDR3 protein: CALPGHQAYNSPLHF

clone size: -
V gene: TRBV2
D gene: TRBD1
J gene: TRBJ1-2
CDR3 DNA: TGTGCCAGCAGTGAAGCGCTTCGACAGGGGAATGGCTACACCTTC
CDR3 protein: CASSEALRQGNGYTF

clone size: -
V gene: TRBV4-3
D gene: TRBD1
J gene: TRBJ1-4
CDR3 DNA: TGCGCCAGCAGCCAAGGAGGGACAGCTGCTGAAAAACTGTTTTTT
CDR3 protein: CASSQGGTAAEKLFF

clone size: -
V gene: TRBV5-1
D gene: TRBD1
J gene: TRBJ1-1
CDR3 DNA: TGCGCCAGCAGCATCCGGGACAGGGCTAACACTGAAGCTTTCTTT
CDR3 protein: CASSIRDRANTEAFF

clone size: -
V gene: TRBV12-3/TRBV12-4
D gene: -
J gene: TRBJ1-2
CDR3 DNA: TGTGCCCTCGCCAGTGTCCCGCACTATGGCTACACCTTC
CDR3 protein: CALASVPHYGYTF

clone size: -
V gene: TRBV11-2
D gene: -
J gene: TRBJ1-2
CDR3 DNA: TGTGCCAGCAGCAGCCGCGGCTCATCTAACTATGGCTACACCTTC
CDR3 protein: CASSSRGSSNYGYTF

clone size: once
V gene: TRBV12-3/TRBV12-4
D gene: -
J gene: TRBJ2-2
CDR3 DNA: TGTGCCAGCAGTTTAGGGGGCGGCACCGGGGAGCTGTTTTTT
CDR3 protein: CASSLGGGTGELFF

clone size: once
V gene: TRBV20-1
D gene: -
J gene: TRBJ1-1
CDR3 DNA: TGCAGTGCCAGGAGGAACACTGAAGCTTTCTTT
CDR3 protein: CSARRNTEAFF

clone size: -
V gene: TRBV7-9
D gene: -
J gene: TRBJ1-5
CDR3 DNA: TGTGCCAGCAGCCTTACGGGACAACCCAATCAGCCCCAGCATTTT
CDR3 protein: CASSLTGQPNQPQHF

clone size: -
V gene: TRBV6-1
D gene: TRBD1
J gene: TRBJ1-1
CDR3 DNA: TGTGCCAGCAGCGGGGACAGGGGAGCTTTCTTT
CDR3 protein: CASSGDRGAFF

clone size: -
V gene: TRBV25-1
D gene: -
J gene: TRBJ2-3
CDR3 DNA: TGTGCCAGCAGTGCTAGTCTAGCCGCAATCACAGATACGCAGTATTTT
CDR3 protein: CASSASLAAITDTQYF

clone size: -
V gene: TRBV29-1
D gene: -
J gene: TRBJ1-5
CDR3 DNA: TGCAGCGTTGAAGAGTCCGGCAATCAGCCCCAGCATTTT
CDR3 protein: CSVEESGNQPQHF

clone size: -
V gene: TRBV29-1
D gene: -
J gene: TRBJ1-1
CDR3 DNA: TGCAGCGTTGAGGGCAGAATGAACACTGAAGCTTTCTTT
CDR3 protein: CSVEGRMNTEAFF

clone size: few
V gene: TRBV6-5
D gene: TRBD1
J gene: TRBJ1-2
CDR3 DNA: TGTGCCAGCAGATACCGGACAGGGGCGGTCTATGGCTACACCTTC
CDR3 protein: CASRYRTGAVYGYTF

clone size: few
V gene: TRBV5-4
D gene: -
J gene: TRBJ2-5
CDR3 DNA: TGTGCCAGCAGCGGAGGGGGGCTATCTACTAACCAAGAGACCCAGTACTTC
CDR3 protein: CASSGGGLSTNQETQYF

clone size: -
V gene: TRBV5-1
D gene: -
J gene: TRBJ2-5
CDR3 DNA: TGCGCCAGCACCTCCCCCGGGTTCGTGACCCAGTACTTC
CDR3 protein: CASTSPGFVTQYF

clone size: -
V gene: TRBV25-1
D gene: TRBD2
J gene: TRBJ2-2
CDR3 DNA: TGTGCCAGCAGTAGAAGCGGGGGGTGGTCAGGGGAGCTGTTTTTT
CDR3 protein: CASSRSGGWSGELFF

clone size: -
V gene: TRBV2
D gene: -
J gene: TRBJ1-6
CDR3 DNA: TGTGCCAGCCTGAGGGACGGCAACTCACCCCTCCACTTT
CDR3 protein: CASLRDGNSPLHF

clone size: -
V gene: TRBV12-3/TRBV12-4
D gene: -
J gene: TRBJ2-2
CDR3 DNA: TGTGCCAGCGGCCGAGGGACCGGGGAGCTGTTTTTT
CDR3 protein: CASGRGTGELFF

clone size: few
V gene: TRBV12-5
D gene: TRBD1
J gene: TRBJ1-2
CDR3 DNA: TGTGCTAGTGGTTTAGCCCTCGACAGGGACTTTAACTATGGCTACACCTTC
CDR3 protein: CASGLALDRDFNYGYTF

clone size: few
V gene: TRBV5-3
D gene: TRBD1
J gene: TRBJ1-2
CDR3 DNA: TGTGCCAGCAGCATGCGGACAGGCGAATATGGCTACACCTTC
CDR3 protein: CASSMRTGEYGYTF

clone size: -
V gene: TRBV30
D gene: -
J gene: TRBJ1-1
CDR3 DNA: TGTGCCTGGGGCATGGGGGGGGACACTGAAGCTTTCTTT
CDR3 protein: CAWGMGGDTEAFF

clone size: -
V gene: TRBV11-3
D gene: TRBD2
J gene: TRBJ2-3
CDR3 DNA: TGTGCCAGCAGCCCACGCGGACTAGCGGGGGGGTACGATACGCAGTATTTT
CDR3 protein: CASSPRGLAGGYDTQYF

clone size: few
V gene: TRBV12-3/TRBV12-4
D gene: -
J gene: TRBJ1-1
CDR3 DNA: TGTGCCAGCAAGAGAGGGACTGAAGCTTTCTTT
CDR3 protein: CASKRGTEAFF

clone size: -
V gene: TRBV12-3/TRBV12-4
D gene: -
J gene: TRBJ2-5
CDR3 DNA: TGTGCCAGCAGTTTAAGGGGCAGGCGACAAGAGACCCAGTACTTC
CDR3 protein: CASSLRGRRQETQYF

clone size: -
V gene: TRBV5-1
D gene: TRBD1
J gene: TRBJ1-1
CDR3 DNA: TGCGCCAGCAGCTTAGCTACAGGGGGAAGCACTGAAGCTTTCTTT
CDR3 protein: CASSLATGGSTEAFF

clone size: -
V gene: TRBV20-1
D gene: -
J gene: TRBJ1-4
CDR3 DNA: TGCAGTGCTAGAGGAATGGATGAAAAACTGTTTTTT
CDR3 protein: CSARGMDEKLFF

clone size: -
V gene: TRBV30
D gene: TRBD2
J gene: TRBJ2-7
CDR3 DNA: TGTGCCTGGAGTGTACGAGCACGGACAGGGCTACTAGCGGGGTCCTACGAGCAGTACTTC
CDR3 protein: CAWSVRARTGLLAGSYEQYF

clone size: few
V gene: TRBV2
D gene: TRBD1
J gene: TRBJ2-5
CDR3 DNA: TGTGCCAGCAGCCCGGGACAGGGGACACTCGGGCAAGAGACCCAGTACTTC
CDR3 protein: CASSPGQGTLGQETQYF

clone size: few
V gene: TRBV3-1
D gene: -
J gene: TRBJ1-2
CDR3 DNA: TGTGCCAGCAGCCAACTGGGGGGCGCCGGCTATGGCTACACCTTC
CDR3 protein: CASSQLGGAGYGYTF

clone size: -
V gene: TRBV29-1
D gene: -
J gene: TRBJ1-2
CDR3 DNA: TGCAGCGTTGCCCCTAGAGGAGGGACCTTTTACACCTTC
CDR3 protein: CSVAPRGGTFYTF

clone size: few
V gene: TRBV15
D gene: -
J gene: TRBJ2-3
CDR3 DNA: TGTGCCACCAGCCGAGATCGCCGGGGGAATACAGATACGCAGTATTTT
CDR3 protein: CATSRDRRGNTDTQYF

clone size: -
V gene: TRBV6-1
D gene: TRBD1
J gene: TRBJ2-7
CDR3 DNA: TGTGCCAGCAGTGAGGGAGGGACAGGGGCTGACGAGTACTTC
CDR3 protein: CASSEGGTGADEYF

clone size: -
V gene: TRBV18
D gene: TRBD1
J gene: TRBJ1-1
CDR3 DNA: TGTGCCAGCTCACTTCAGGGGGAAATGACTGAAGCTTTCTTT
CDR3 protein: CASSLQGEMTEAFF

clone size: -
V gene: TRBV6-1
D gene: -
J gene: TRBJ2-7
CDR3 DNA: TGTGCCAGCTTAAGGCAGGCGAGTTCCTACGAGCAGTACTTC
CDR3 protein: CASLRQASSYEQYF

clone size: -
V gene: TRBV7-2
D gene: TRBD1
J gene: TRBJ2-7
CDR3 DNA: TGTGCCAGCAGCTTCCGGGACAGGGGGCGAATGAAGTACTTC
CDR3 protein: CASSFRDRGRMKYF

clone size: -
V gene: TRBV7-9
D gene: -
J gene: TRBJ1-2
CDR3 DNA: TGTGCCAGCAGCTTGCCAGCTAACTATGGCTACACCTTC
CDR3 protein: CASSLPANYGYTF

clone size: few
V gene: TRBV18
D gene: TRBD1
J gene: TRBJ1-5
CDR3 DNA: TGTGCCAGCTCACCCGGGACAGGGATCAATCAGCCCCAGCATTTT
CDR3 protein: CASSPGTGINQPQHF

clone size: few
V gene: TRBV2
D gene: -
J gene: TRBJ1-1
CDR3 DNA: TGTGCCAGCAACCCGGGACTCGGGGCCACTGAAGCTTTCTTT
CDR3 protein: CASNPGLGATEAFF

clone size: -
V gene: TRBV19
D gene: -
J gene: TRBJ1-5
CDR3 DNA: TGTGCCAGTAGTATATTGGGGGCGGGAAATCAGCCCCAGCATTTT
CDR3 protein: CASSILGAGNQPQHF

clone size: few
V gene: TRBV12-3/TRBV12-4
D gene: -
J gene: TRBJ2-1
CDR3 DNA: TGTGCCAGCAGTCGAGCTATTCAGGGTAGTGAGCAGTTCTTC
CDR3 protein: CASSRAIQGSEQFF

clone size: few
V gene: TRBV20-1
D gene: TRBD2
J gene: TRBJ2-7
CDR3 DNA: TGCAGTGCTAGAGAGGGGAAAGCGGGGGGTACCTACGAGCAGTACTTC
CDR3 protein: CSAREGKAGGTYEQYF

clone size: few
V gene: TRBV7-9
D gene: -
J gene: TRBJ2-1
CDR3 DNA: TGTGCCAGCAGCTTAGGGGGGTGGAGCAACTCCTACAATGAGCAGTTCTTC
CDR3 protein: CASSLGGWSNSYNEQFF

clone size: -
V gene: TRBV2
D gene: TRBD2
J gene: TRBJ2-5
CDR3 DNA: TGTGCCAGCAGTAGGACTAGCGGGGGGCTGCTTGGAGAGACCCAGTACTTC
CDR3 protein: CASSRTSGGLLGETQYF

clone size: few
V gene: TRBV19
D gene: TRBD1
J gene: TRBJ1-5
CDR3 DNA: TGTGCCAGTAGTTCGACAGGGGGAGGAGGTCAGCCCCAGCATTTT
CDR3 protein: CASSSTGGGGQPQHF